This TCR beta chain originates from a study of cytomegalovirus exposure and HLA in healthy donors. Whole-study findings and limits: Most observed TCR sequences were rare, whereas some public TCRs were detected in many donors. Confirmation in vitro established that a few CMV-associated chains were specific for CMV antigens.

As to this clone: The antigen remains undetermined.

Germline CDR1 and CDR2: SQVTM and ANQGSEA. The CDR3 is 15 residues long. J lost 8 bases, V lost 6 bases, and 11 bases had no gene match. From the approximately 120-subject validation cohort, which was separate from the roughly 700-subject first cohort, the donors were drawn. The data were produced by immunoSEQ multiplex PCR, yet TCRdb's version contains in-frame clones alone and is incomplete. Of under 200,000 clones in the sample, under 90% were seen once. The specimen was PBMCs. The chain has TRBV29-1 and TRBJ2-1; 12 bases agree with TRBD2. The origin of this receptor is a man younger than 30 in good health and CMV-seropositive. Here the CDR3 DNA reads TGCAGCGTCCTGAGACTAGCGGGAGTTAGGTATGAGCAGTTCTTC. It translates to CSVLRLAGVRYEQFF.